These 24 T cell receptor beta chains were sequenced from one sample in a study of T cell changes during pregnancy in multiple sclerosis (dated by TCRdb to the late 2010s). The method behind the library was the immunoSEQ multiplex PCR assay. TCRdb obtained this table from immuneACCESS and retained in-frame rearrangements with V and J assigned. These tables miss some clones; where compared with another copy, unresolved V genes account for less than half of the shortfall, and the remainder is unexplained. Present in this sample are some 64,000 clones, 75% to 95% of which were seen just once. About 2.3% of the sample is taken by the ten largest. The sample was peripheral blood, taken in the first trimester of pregnancy. The receptor set was obtained from a female donor with multiple sclerosis, enrolled in a pregnancy study.

The rearrangement joins TRBV6-1 to TRBJ2-5; TRBD2 agrees at 7 bases. Per germline, CDR1 MNHNS and CDR2 SASEGT. The length of the CDR3 is 17 residues. V shed 4 bases and J 5 bases; nucleotides not matched to a gene: 16. This CDR3 is CASSVSGLARGGETQYF. The CDR3 DNA is TGTGCCAGCAGTGTTTCCGGGCTAGCTCGGGGAGGGGAGACCCAGTACTTC.

V is TRBV27 and J is TRBJ2-3, with D perhaps matching TRBD2 (6 bases). The CDR3 is made up of 14 amino acids. Germline assignment: CDR1 MNHEY and CDR2 SMNVEV (reference sequence). The V end lost 7 bases, the J end lost 0 bases, and 11 bases lay between the germline ends. CDR3 DNA sequence: TGTGCCAGCACTACCGGGACTAGCACAGATACGCAGTATTTT. Translated: CASTTGTSTDTQYF.

This chain uses TRBV19 with TRBJ1-1, with D possibly being TRBD1 (5 bases). CDR1 and CDR2 (germline): LNHDA, SQIVND (reference sequence). This CDR3 has 11 amino acids. Trimming stripped 5 bases from V and 7 bases from J, with 8 bases between. In DNA, the CDR3 is TGTGCCAGTAGTTGGGGCTATGAAGCTTTCTTT. Translation: CASSWGYEAFF.

V and J are TRBV28 and TRBJ1-4, with 7 bases lining up with TRBD1. Germline values: CDR1 MDHEN, CDR2 SYDVKM. The V and J ends lost 8 bases and 8 bases, in that order; junction bases with no gene match: 11. There are 14 residues in the CDR3. As DNA, the CDR3 is TGTGCCAGCTCCTACCCCGGGACAGAGGAAAAACTGTTTTTT. This encodes CASSYPGTEEKLFF.

This rearrangement joins TRBV7-2 to TRBJ2-1; D call uncertain. The CDR3 runs to 17 residues. Germline values: CDR1 SGHTA, CDR2 FQGNSA. Trimming took off 5 bases at V and 2 bases at J, with 19 bases between the two ends. DNA of the CDR3: TGTGCCAGCAGCCTATGGGCCGACGCGAGTACCTACAATGAGCAGTTCTTC. It codes for CASSLWADASTYNEQFF.

The V gene is TRBV19, the J gene TRBJ2-3; D might be TRBD2 (7 bases). V shed 4 bases and J shed 5 bases, with 16 bases lying between them. The CDR3 sequence is 15 residues long. Germline CDR1 reads LNHDA; CDR2 reads SQIVND (reference sequence). The CDR3 region is CASSNGGARIDTQYF. DNA for the CDR3: TGTGCCAGTAGTAATGGGGGGGCGCGGATAGATACGCAGTATTTT.

The rearrangement links TRBV7-2 to TRBJ1-3; D unclear. V lost 5 bases and J lost 0, with 8 bases in between. CDR1 is SGHTA, CDR2 FQGNSA, per germline. The CDR3 is made up of 14 amino acids. CDR3 sequence: CASSPGLSGNTIYF. The DNA for the CDR3 is TGTGCCAGCAGCCCCGGACTCTCTGGAAACACCATATATTTT.

The V and J genes are TRBV5-1 and TRBJ1-1; 8 nucleotides align to TRBD1. V lost 0 bases to trimming and J lost 5 bases; unmatched junction nucleotides: 12. CDR3 size: 17 residues. The germline V gene encodes CDR1 SGHRS and CDR2 YFSETQ. In DNA, the CDR3 is TGCGCCAGCAGCTTGGATCCCCAGGGGGCCGGTGGTACTGAAGCTTTCTTT. Amino acid sequence: CASSLDPQGAGGTEAFF.

The V call is TRBV7-9, the J call TRBJ1-2; 9 nucleotides line up with TRBD1. Germline CDR1 reads SEHNR; CDR2 reads FQNEAQ (reference sequence). The CDR3 runs to 14 residues. The trim removed 5 bases at V and 8 bases at J, leaving 9 bases unmatched. The CDR3 sequence is CASSTSRQGGGYTF. DNA for the CDR3: TGTGCCAGCAGCACCTCCCGACAGGGGGGCGGCTACACCTTC.

In this sample, this clone turned up once. The chain joins TRBV7-2 to TRBJ2-1, with TRBD2 identical over 10 bases. After removal of 6 bases from V and 3 bases from J, the junction contained 8 bases not matched to a gene. The CDR3 is 16 amino acids. Germline V gene sequence: CDR1 SGHTA, CDR2 FQGNSA. The CDR3 protein is CASSSSGRYVYNEQFF. CDR3 nucleotide sequence: TGTGCCAGCAGTTCTAGCGGGAGATATGTCTACAATGAGCAGTTCTTC.

The genes are TRBV7-3 and TRBJ2-3; 11 bases fit TRBD2. V shed 5 bases and J 2 bases; nucleotides not matched to a gene: 9. This CDR3 is built from 17 residues. Germline V gives CDR1 SGHTA, CDR2 FQGTGA. The CDR3 DNA is TGTGCCAGCAGCCACCAGGGGACTAGCGGATTCACAGATACGCAGTATTTT. Its protein product is CASSHQGTSGFTDTQYF.

V gene TRBV14 combines with J gene TRBJ1-2; D is perhaps TRBD1 (5 bases). The germline V gene encodes CDR1 SGHDN and CDR2 FVKESK. The ends were cut back, 1 base at V and 7 bases at J, with 7 bases in the middle. This CDR3 comprises 12 residues. The CDR3 protein is CASSQVRAGYTF. For the CDR3, the DNA is TGTGCCAGCAGCCAAGTCAGGGCTGGCTACACCTTC.

V and J are TRBV2 and TRBJ2-2; no definite D call. The CDR3 has 13 amino acids. Germline V CDR1 and CDR2: SNHLY, FYNNEI. The ends were cut back, 7 bases at V and 1 base at J, with 7 bases in the middle. CDR3 nucleotide sequence: TGTGCCAGCAACTTGATGAACACCGGGGAGCTGTTTTTT. Its translation: CASNLMNTGELFF.

The CDR3 reads CASSLLGLNQPQHF. CDR3 coding DNA: TGTGCCAGCAGCCTCCTCGGACTCAATCAGCCCCAGCATTTT. The rearrangement links TRBV7-8 to TRBJ1-5, with no clear D. Trimming pared 5 bases from V and 3 bases from J, leaving 11 bases between. This CDR3 region has 14 residues. Germline CDR1 reads SGHVS; CDR2 reads FQNEAQ.

This chain uses TRBV10-3 with TRBJ2-1, with 7 bases that match TRBD2. The germline gives CDR1 ENHRY, CDR2 SYGVKD. CDR3 length: 13 amino acids. The J segment lost 9 bases and the V segment lost 4 bases, leaving 6 bases of the junction unmatched. CDR3 sequence: CAISAERGAEQFF. The CDR3 region has the DNA TGTGCCATCAGTGCGGAGCGGGGAGCTGAGCAGTTCTTC.

V and J are TRBV10-3 and TRBJ2-2; possibly TRBD1 for D (5 bases). Germline CDR1 ENHRY, CDR2 SYGVKD. The CDR3 is made up of 12 amino acids. The V and J ends lost 3 bases and 9 bases respectively, with 8 bases between them. In DNA, the CDR3 is TGTGCCATCAGTGAATCAGGGAGGGAGCTGTTTTTT. Amino acid sequence: CAISESGRELFF.

V is TRBV7-9 and J is TRBJ2-7, with TRBD1 as a possible D gene (5 bases). V was trimmed by 5 bases and J by 3 bases, leaving 11 bases between them. CDR3 length: 13 amino acids. CDR1 and CDR2 from the germline V gene are SEHNR and FQNEAQ (reference sequence). The CDR3 bases are TGTGCCAGCAGCATGGATCAGGGCTACGAGCAGTACTTC. Protein: CASSMDQGYEQYF.

The chain links TRBV2 to TRBJ1-4; 8 nucleotides match TRBD1. CDR1 and CDR2 (germline): SNHLY, FYNNEI. The trim removed 6 bases at V and 3 bases at J, leaving 6 bases unmatched. This CDR3 has 15 amino acids. The CDR3: CASSLDRGSNEKLFF. CDR3 in DNA: TGTGCCAGCAGCTTAGACAGGGGATCTAATGAAAAACTGTTTTTT.

The genes are TRBV20-1 and TRBJ1-2; TRBD1 matches at 8 bases. The CDR3 length is 11 residues. CDR1 is DFQATT, CDR2 SNEGSKA, per germline (reference sequence). Losses at the gene ends were 7 bases for V and 4 bases for J; bases not matched to a gene: 2. The CDR3 DNA reads as TGCAGTGTGGGACAGGTCTATGGCTACACCTTC. Its protein product is CSVGQVYGYTF.

This clone appeared once. The chain combines TRBV25-1 with TRBJ2-3, with TRBD2 matching 7 bases. The CDR3 loop spans 14 amino acids. CDR1 and CDR2 (germline): MGHDK, SYGVNS. V lost 4 bases to trimming and J lost 0 bases; unmatched junction nucleotides: 1. DNA of the CDR3: TGTGCCAGCAGTGCGGGACTAAGCACAGATACGCAGTATTTT. It is translated as CASSAGLSTDTQYF.

V gene TRBV7-9 combines with J gene TRBJ2-1; 11 bases agree with TRBD2. The germline V gene encodes CDR1 SEHNR and CDR2 FQNEAQ (reference sequence). Trimming removed 4 bases from V and 0 bases from J; junction bases left unmatched: 2. The CDR3 covers 16 residues. CDR3 residues: CASSSTSGSSYNEQFF. Here the CDR3 DNA reads TGTGCCAGCAGCTCTACTAGCGGGAGCTCCTACAATGAGCAGTTCTTC.

The V and J genes are TRBV10-3 and TRBJ2-5; 8 bases are shared with TRBD1. Near its end, the DNA agrees better with TRBJ2-7, so the J call may be wrong. The CDR3 runs 16 residues. CDR1 is ENHRY and CDR2 is SYGVKD in the germline V gene. The CDR3 DNA reads as TGTGCCATCAGTGCCCTCGGACAGGGCCCAACCTACGAGCAGTACTTC. Its translation: CAISALGQGPTYEQYF.

A single count supports this clone. The J gene is TRBJ1-1, the V gene TRBV18; tentative D call: TRBD1 (6 bases). CDR1 is KGHSH and CDR2 is LQKENI in the germline V gene. V shed 6 bases and J shed 7 bases, with 15 bases lying between them. There are 13 residues in the CDR3. The CDR3 nucleotides read TGTGCCAGCTCTTTGGGACAAGGGGTTGAAGCTTTCTTT. Its protein is CASSLGQGVEAFF.

V gene TRBV29-1 combines with J gene TRBJ1-1; D remains unclear. Per germline, CDR1 SQVTM and CDR2 ANQGSEA. This CDR3 comprises 13 residues. V was pared by 8 bases and J by 4 bases, with 17 bases between. CDR3 residues: CSTLSTAGTEAFF. Here the CDR3 DNA reads TGCAGCACACTCAGTACAGCCGGCACTGAAGCTTTCTTT.